This T cell receptor (beta chain) was found in a study of control samples from healthy donors and cancer patients. The CDR3 is 16 amino acids. Per germline, CDR1 SSHAT and CDR2 FNYEAQ (reference sequence). After removal of 5 bases from V and 5 bases from J, the junction contained 10 bases not matched to a gene. The data were produced by immunoSEQ multiplex PCR, yet TCRdb's version contains in-frame clones alone and is incomplete. The data contain some 100,000 clones, around 89% of them singletons. This clone has just one count. The chain employs TRBV7-7 and TRBJ2-3; 10 nucleotides match TRBD2. Sequencing input: blood. The receptor was derived from a woman in her fifties or sixties in good health. CDR3 sequence: CASSPTSGGAGDTQYF. Written as DNA, the CDR3 is TGTGCCAGCAGCCCCACCAGCGGGGGGGCGGGAGATACGCAGTATTTT.